This T cell receptor (beta chain) was observed in a study of beta chain features in type 1 diabetes. Findings and caveats of the study: In type 1 diabetes patients, VDJ junctions had fewer insertions; deletions at these junctions were more frequent. A potential influence of HLA type upon TCRB rearrangement remained unresolved herein. Shortening that was moderate but significant affected the TCRB CDR3s of Type 1 diabetes patients in all four CD4+ subsets.

Notes on this clone: What it recognizes is unknown.

The investigators reverse transcribed all of the isolated RNA, so they sequenced expressed TCRB transcripts. Sequenced by immunoSEQ multiplex PCR; TCRdb stores in-frame clones only, minus some. The sample holds tens of thousands of clones; around half are singletons and the top ten take roughly 2.6%. The source material was Tregs from blood. This TCR derives from a middle-aged woman with type 1 diabetes.

The CDR3: CASARPSEPQHF. CDR3 sequence (DNA): TGTGCCAGCGCGAGGCCCTCGGAGCCCCAGCATTTT. The J gene is TRBJ1-5, the V gene TRBV2; D is unclear. This CDR3 is 12 amino acids long. Germline lookup yields CDR1 SNHLY and CDR2 FYNNEI. Trimming removed 8 bases from V and 8 bases from J, with 13 bases in between.